These 10 T cell receptor beta chains were sequenced from one sample in a study of human T cells and chemical hapten exposure. Time point defined: patch test 1, 2 weeks after DPC sensitization. Treatment defined: therapeutic diphenylcyclopropenone sensitization with weekly scalp DPC. TCRdb processed the RACE reads anew with MiXCR; each CDR3 protein has one entry. In the table there are roughly 160,000 distinct CDR3 sequences, approximately 15% of which are singletons. Source: whole blood, taken in connection with sensitization to the hapten diphenylcyclopropenone (DPC). These receptors were taken from a woman aged 25-40 years with alopecia areata. Some clones in this sample may be carry-over from other donors' samples.

The V call is TRBV10-1, the J call TRBJ2-7; 15 bases are shared with TRBD2. V dropped 11 bases and J dropped 5; count of bases not matched to a gene: 13. This CDR3 has 16 amino acids. The germline V gene encodes CDR1 WNHNN and CDR2 SYGVQD (reference sequence). The CDR3 DNA follows: TGCGCCGGCATTTGGGGGACTAGCGGGAGGTTCCACGAGCAGTACTTC. As protein: CAGIWGTSGRFHEQYF.

The sample holds many counts of this clonotype. The chain joins TRBV11-2 to TRBJ2-1; 7 bases are a match to TRBD2. Trimming removed 7 bases from V and 4 bases from J; junction bases left unmatched: 7. The CDR3 totals 14 residues. The germline gives CDR1 SGHAT, CDR2 FQNNGV. This CDR3 is CASTPTSRYNEQFF. As DNA, the CDR3 is TGTGCCAGCACCCCGACTAGCAGGTACAATGAGCAGTTCTTC.

The genes are TRBV29-1 and TRBJ2-1; tentatively, D is TRBD1 or TRBD2 (5 bases each). Trimming cost V 4 bases and J 8 bases, with 27 bases left between them. Germline V gene data show CDR1 as SQVTM and CDR2 as ANQGSEA. The CDR3 totals 17 residues. As DNA, the CDR3 is TGCAGCGTTGCTGGGGTGAGGGAGAGGGGAAAGGAGGATGAGCAGTTCTTC. Amino acid sequence: CSVAGVRERGKEDEQFF.

This clonotype has ten or more counts. J is TRBJ1-1 and V is TRBV28; 8 nucleotides match TRBD1. CDR3 length equals 14 residues. V lost 6 bases, J lost 4 bases, and 7 bases stayed unmatched. Germline CDR1 is MDHEN and CDR2 is SYDVKM. CDR3 residues: CASSSDRVGTEAFF. Written as DNA, the CDR3 is TGTGCCAGCAGCTCGGACAGGGTAGGCACTGAAGCTTTCTTT.

This clonotype occurred a few times. V and J are TRBV5-4 and TRBJ1-4; D ambiguous. This CDR3 has 14 amino acids. With 4 bases removed from V and 2 bases from J, the gap between germline ends came to 9 bases. The germline CDR1 and CDR2 sequences are SGHNT and YYREEE (reference sequence). In DNA form, the CDR3 reads TGTGCCAGCAGCCTCGGAGGGACTAATGAAAAACTGTTTTTT. Translated, it gives CASSLGGTNEKLFF.

This clonotype was detected only a few times. V is TRBV18 and J is TRBJ1-5; D possibly corresponds to TRBD1 (5 bases). The CDR3 has 16 amino acids. The germline V gene has CDR1 KGHSH and CDR2 LQKENI. Between the trimmed V and J ends, which lost 6 bases and 1 base, there was a span of 16 bases. The CDR3 coding sequence is TGTGCCAGCTCGAAAAATGGGGCAGGCAGCAATCAGCCCCAGCATTTT. Translating it yields CASSKNGAGSNQPQHF. The variable domain in full, completed from reference TRBV18 and TRBJ1-5, reads NAGVMQNPRHLVRRRGQEARLRCSPMKGHSHVYWYRQLPEEGLKFMVYLQKENIIDESGMPKERFSAEFPKEGPSILRIQQVVRGDSAAYFCASSKNGAGSNQPQHFGDGTRLSIL.

This clonotype was found many times. The chain recombines TRBV24-1 with TRBJ2-2; 9 positions match TRBD1. J gave up 2 bases and V 0 bases, and 3 bases lay outside the gene matches. Per germline, CDR1 KGHDR and CDR2 SFDVKD. CDR3 size: 17 residues. The CDR3 spells CATSDLPGQGNTGELFF. The CDR3 nucleotides are TGTGCCACCAGTGATTTGCCGGGACAGGGAAACACCGGGGAGCTGTTTTTT.

This clonotype occurred many times. V usage is TRBV23-1 and J usage is TRBJ2-7, with TRBD1 matching 8 bases. TRBV23-1 is marked as an open reading frame, function uncertain. The CDR3 consists of 17 residues. After removal of 2 bases from V and 1 base from J, the junction contained 10 bases not matched to a gene. CDR3 sequence reads: CASSQPPGTGYSYEQYF. The CDR3 DNA reads TGCGCCAGCAGTCAACCCCCCGGGACAGGTTATTCCTACGAGCAGTACTTC.

The chain has TRBV4-1 and TRBJ1-1; no definite D call. V lost 1 base to trimming and J lost 0 bases, with 6 bases between them. Germline CDR1 and CDR2: MGHRA and YSYEKL. The CDR3 has 14 amino acids. CDR3 in amino acids: CASSQADMNTEAFF. CDR3 DNA: TGCGCCAGCAGCCAAGCAGACATGAACACTGAAGCTTTCTTT.

This clonotype was counted only a few times. The V call is TRBV27, the J call TRBJ1-1; perhaps TRBD1 as D (6 bases). The V and J ends lost 4 bases and 12 bases respectively, with 21 bases between them. The CDR3 has 14 amino acids. Per germline, CDR1 MNHEY and CDR2 SMNVEV (reference sequence). CDR3: CASSSILSGDTTFF. The CDR3 region has the DNA TGTGCCAGCAGTTCCATCCTATCAGGGGACACGACTTTCTTT.